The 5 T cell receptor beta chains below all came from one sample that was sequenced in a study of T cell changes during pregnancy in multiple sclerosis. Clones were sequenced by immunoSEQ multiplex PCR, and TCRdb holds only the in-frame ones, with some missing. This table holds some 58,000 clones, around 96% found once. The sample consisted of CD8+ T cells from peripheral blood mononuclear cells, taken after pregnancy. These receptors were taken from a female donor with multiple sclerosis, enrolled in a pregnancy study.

The CDR3 reads CASSEGRAGGPTDTQYF. For the CDR3, the DNA is TGTGCCAGCAGTGAGGGTCGGGCGGGAGGGCCCACAGATACGCAGTATTTT. J is TRBJ2-3 and V is TRBV2; 9 bases are a match to TRBD2. This CDR3 has 17 amino acids. The junction had 9 bases not matched to a gene; V was cut back by 3 bases and J by 2 bases. Germline assignment: CDR1 SNHLY and CDR2 FYNNEI.

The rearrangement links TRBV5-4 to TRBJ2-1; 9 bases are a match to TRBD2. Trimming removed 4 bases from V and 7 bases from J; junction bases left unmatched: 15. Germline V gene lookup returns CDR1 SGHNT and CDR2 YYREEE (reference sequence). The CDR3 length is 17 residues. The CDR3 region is CASSATSGHGRGNEQFF. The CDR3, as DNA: TGTGCCAGCAGCGCCACTAGCGGGCACGGACGGGGGAATGAGCAGTTCTTC.

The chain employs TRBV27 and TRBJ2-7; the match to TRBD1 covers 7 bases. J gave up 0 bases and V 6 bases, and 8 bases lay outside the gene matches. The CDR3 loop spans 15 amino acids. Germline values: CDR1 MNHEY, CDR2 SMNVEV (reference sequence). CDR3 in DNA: TGTGCCAGCAGCCCCACAGGGGCCTTCTCCTACGAGCAGTACTTC. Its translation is CASSPTGAFSYEQYF.

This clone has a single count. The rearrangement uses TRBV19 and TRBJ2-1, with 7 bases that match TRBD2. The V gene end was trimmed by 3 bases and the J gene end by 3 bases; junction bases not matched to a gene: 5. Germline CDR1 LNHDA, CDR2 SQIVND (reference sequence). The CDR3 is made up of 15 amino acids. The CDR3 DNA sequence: TGTGCCAGTAGTATCCTCACTAGCGACTACAATGAGCAGTTCTTC. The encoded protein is CASSILTSDYNEQFF.

This CDR3 is CASSFRQGVNTEAFF. CDR3 nucleotides: TGTGCCAGCAGTTTTAGGCAGGGCGTGAACACTGAAGCTTTCTTT. V gene TRBV28 combines with J gene TRBJ1-1; tentative D call: TRBD1 (5 bases). V was shortened by 3 bases and J by 0 bases, with 11 bases between the two germline ends. Germline V CDR1 and CDR2: MDHEN, SYDVKM. The CDR3 covers 15 residues. Looking up the rest from reference TRBV28 and TRBJ1-1 gives the full variable domain: DVKVTQSSRYLVKRTGEKVFLECVQDMDHENMFWYRQDPGLGLRLIYFSYDVKMKEKGDIPEGYSVSREKKERFSLILESASTNQTSMYLCASSFRQGVNTEAFFGQGTRLTVV.